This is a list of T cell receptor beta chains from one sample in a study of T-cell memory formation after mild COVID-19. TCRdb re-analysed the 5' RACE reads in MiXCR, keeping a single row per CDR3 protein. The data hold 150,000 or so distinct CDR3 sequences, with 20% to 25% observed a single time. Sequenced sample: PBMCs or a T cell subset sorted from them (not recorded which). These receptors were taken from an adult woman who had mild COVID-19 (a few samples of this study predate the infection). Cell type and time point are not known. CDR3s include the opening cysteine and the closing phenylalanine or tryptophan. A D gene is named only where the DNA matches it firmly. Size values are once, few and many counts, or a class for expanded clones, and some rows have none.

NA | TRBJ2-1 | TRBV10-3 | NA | CAISAPGAVKMYNEQFF | TGTGCCATCAGTGCCCCAGGGGCCGTTAAGATGTACAATGAGCAGTTCTTC
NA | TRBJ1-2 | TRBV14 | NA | CASSQIISDGYTF | TGTGCCAGCAGCCAGATCATATCGGATGGCTACACCTTC
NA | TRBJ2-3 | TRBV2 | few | CASVGTDTQYF | TGTGCCAGCGTGGGGACAGATACGCAGTATTTT
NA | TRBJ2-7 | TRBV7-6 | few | CASSLSPYREQYF | TGTGCCAGCAGCTTATCCCCATACCGCGAGCAGTACTTC
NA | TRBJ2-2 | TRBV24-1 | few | CATSELGANTGELFF | TGTGCCACCAGTGAGTTGGGGGCGAACACCGGGGAGCTGTTTTTT
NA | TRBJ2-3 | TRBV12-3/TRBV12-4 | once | CASSFWEGIDTQYF | TGTGCCAGCAGTTTTTGGGAAGGGATAGATACGCAGTATTTT
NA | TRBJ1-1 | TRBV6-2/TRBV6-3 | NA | CASRPTTVNTEAFF | TGTGCCAGCAGGCCTACGACGGTGAACACTGAAGCTTTCTTT
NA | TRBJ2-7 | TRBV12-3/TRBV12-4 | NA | CASSPRQARSYEQYF | TGTGCCAGCAGCCCACGCCAGGCTCGCTCCTACGAGCAGTACTTC
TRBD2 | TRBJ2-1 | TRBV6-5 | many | CASSSLPGLALYNEQFF | TGTGCCAGCAGTTCGCTACCGGGACTAGCTCTCTACAATGAGCAGTTCTTC
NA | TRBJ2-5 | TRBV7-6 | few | CASSLGGGPETQYF | TGTGCCAGCAGCTTAGGGGGGGGGCCAGAGACCCAGTACTTC
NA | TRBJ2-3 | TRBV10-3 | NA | CAISRDGGDTQYF | TGTGCCATCAGTCGGGACGGTGGGGATACGCAGTATTTT
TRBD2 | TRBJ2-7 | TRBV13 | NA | CASSLRPTSGSHEQYF | TGTGCCAGCAGCTTACGTCCGACTAGCGGGAGCCACGAGCAGTACTTC
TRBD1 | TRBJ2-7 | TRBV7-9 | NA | CASSSPRDRGLYEQYF | TGTGCCAGCAGCTCGCCCCGGGACAGGGGGCTCTACGAGCAGTACTTC
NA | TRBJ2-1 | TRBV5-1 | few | CASSLLGTGSSYNEQFF | TGCGCCAGCAGCCTGCTCGGGACGGGAAGCTCCTACAATGAGCAGTTCTTC
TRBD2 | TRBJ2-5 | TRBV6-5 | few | CASSYSTWRREAQETQYF | TGTGCCAGCAGTTACTCGACATGGAGGCGGGAGGCGCAAGAGACCCAGTACTTC
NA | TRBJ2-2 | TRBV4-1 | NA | CASSQDTGELFF | TGCGCCAGCAGCCAAGATACCGGGGAGCTGTTTTTT
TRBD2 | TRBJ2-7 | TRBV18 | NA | CDSSPEFRLAGGSRGKYF | TGTGACAGCTCACCGGAGTTCCGACTAGCGGGGGGTAGTAGAGGAAAGTACTTC
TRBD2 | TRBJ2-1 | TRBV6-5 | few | CASSYSDRRGTPGGEQFF | TGTGCCAGCAGTTACTCCGACCGTAGAGGGACTCCGGGGGGTGAGCAGTTCTTC
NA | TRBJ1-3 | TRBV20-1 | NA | CSAFPWSSGNTIYF | TGCAGTGCCTTCCCCTGGAGCTCTGGAAACACCATATATTTT
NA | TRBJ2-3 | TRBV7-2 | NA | CASSLEAVRPSTDTQYF | TGTGCCAGCAGCTTAGAAGCGGTCCGCCCTAGCACAGATACGCAGTATTTT
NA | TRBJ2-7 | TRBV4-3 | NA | CASSQEMRGLHEQYF | TGCGCCAGCAGCCAAGAAATGCGGGGGCTCCACGAGCAGTACTTC
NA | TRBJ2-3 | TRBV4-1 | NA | CASSHEEAGAYSDTQYF | TGCGCCAGCAGCCATGAGGAGGCGGGGGCCTATTCGGATACGCAGTATTTT
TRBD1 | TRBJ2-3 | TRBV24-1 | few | CATSDYGTGWATDTQYF | TGTGCCACCAGTGATTATGGGACAGGATGGGCAACAGATACGCAGTATTTT
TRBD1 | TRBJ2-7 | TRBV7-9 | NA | CASSSRKKSKGQEAYEQYF | TGTGCCAGCAGCTCGAGGAAAAAATCAAAGGGACAGGAGGCCTACGAGCAGTACTTC
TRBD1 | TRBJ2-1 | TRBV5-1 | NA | CASSYDRVGYNEQFF | TGCGCCAGCAGTTATGACAGGGTTGGATACAATGAGCAGTTCTTC
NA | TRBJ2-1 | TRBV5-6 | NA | CASSLMGEIEYNEQFF | TGTGCCAGCAGCTTGATGGGGGAGATCGAGTACAATGAGCAGTTCTTC
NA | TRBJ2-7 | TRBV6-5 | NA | CASSYDYRADENYEQYF | TGTGCCAGCAGTTACGATTATCGGGCTGATGAAAACTACGAGCAGTACTTC
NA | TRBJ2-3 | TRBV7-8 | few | CASSDSTDTQYF | TGTGCCAGCAGCGACAGCACAGATACGCAGTATTTT
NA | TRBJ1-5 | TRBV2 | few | CASSVGRGHYSNQPQHF | TGTGCCAGCAGTGTAGGCAGGGGCCATTATAGCAATCAGCCCCAGCATTTT
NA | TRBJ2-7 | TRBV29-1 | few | CSVTLVAGFYEQYF | TGCAGCGTAACCCTCGTGGCAGGGTTCTACGAGCAGTACTTC
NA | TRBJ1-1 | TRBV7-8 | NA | CASSLTRPDLRGTEAFF | TGTGCCAGCAGCCTAACAAGACCGGACCTTCGGGGCACTGAAGCTTTCTTT
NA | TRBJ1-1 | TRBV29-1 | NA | CSVSKGGAEAFF | TGCAGCGTCTCCAAAGGTGGGGCTGAAGCTTTCTTT
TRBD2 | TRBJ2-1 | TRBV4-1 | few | CASDSGGAYNEQFF | TGCGCCAGCGATAGCGGGGGGGCCTACAATGAGCAGTTCTTC
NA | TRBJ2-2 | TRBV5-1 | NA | CASSLASTGELFF | TGCGCCAGCAGCTTGGCGTCCACCGGGGAGCTGTTTTTT
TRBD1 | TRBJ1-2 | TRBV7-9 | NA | CASSSSGGGYTF | TGTGCCAGCAGCTCTTCAGGGGGCGGCTACACCTTC